The subject of this entry is one T cell receptor (beta chain). Its specific antigen is unknown. Base-call qualities are not available, and no considerably larger clone is one nucleotide away. The entry originates in a study of CD8+CD57+ T cells in acquired aplastic anemia listed by TCRdb under 2018. In the study overall: DNA extracted from sorted CD4+ and CD8+ cells had a mean of roughly 3.3 ug, with a range of roughly 0.2 to 30 ug. CD8+CD57+ expansion was defined as a frequency above the mean frequency observed in healthy subjects.

The germline V gene sets CDR1 to SGHVS and CDR2 to FNYEAQ. Germline trimming: 8 bases from V, 5 bases from J; junction bases outside gene matches: 7. The CDR3 measures 14 amino acids from cysteine to phenylalanine. The read is trimmed to its CDR3 DNA, 42 bases read in frame from base 1. The investigation overall reported the following: Roughly 30 CD8+ CDR3 sequences were found to be shared between patients and controls, but these sequences appeared to be highly expressed in patients and within the immunodominant clones of the patients. Patients and healthy controls showed no significant difference in CD8+ Simpson's diversity (P=0.060).

The patients picked for sequencing were ones in whom flow cytometry had shown an expansion of CD8+CD57+ cells. Severe acquired aplastic anemia was diagnosed in all patients according to International Study of Aplastic Anemia and Agranulocytosis and Camitta criteria. No patient had received any therapy when blood was sampled. In the study, sorted CD4+ and CD8+ blood T cells from patients with severe aplastic anemia and from healthy subjects underwent deep sequencing of TCR repertoires. Patients were enrolled in the USA under clinicaltrials.gov protocols 00001620, 01623167, 00001397, 00071045, 00081523 and 00961064. Ficoll-Paque density gradient centrifugation was used to isolate peripheral blood mononuclear cells. Before DNA extraction, CD4+ and CD8+ T cells were sorted by FACS or by magnetic beads. Genomic DNA was used as template for profiling of TCR beta VDJ combinations and CDR3 sequences. An Illumina HiSeq 2000 was the platform used for TCR repertoire sequencing. Concerning the study's data processing: Repertoires were assessed using TRBV/TRBJ rearrangement plots, CDR3 size and DJ length profiles, and Simpson's diversity index. Whichever DNA sequence was most abundant in the deep sequencing data was defined as the immunodominant clone. CDR3 amino acid sequences were screened for sharing across subjects and were compared with published repertoires and the VDJdb database. TCRdb reworked the public reads: Q25 trimming with fastp, MiXCR clone assembly, productive beta chains retained. Entries are consolidated by CDR3 protein sequence, retaining the most common genes and DNA. TCRdb's processing, not the study's, gives the V and J calls here. For this sample the table gives 80,000 or so distinct CDR3 sequences, of which under 80% were detected only once. The biggest ten clones account for roughly 80% of the sample.

The receptor was derived from a human donor with aplastic anemia. Recombination joined TRBV7-6 with TRBJ2-1; 9 junctional bases match TRBD1. The material sequenced was sorted CD4+, CD8+, or CD8+CD57+ T cells (not recorded which) from PBMCs. The DNA sequence is as follows: TGTGCCAGCCAACAGGGGGCAGCGGACAATGAGCAGTTCTTC. This gives the protein CASQQGAADNEQFF.